The source of this T cell receptor (beta chain) is a study of T cell changes during pregnancy in multiple sclerosis. Profiled with immunoSEQ multiplex PCR; TCRdb holds only in-frame clones, not every one. The sample includes 90,000 to 95,000 clones, approximately 90% of them seen just once. Germline V gene sequence: CDR1 SGHRS, CDR2 YFSETQ. The CDR3 has 19 residues. The V segment lost 4 bases and the J segment 3 bases; nucleotides outside the gene matches: 16. This rearrangement joins TRBV5-1 to TRBJ1-1, with 12 bases matching TRBD1. This specimen was peripheral blood, taken before pregnancy. This TCR was recovered from a female donor with multiple sclerosis, enrolled in a pregnancy study. CDR3 amino acids: CASSPATVPGQGAHTEAFF. The CDR3 nucleotides are TGCGCCAGCAGCCCAGCGACAGTCCCGGGACAGGGGGCTCACACTGAAGCTTTCTTT.